This TCR beta chain was sequenced for a study of blood T cell repertoires in COVID-19. The data were produced by immunoSEQ multiplex PCR, yet TCRdb's version contains in-frame clones alone and is incomplete. The data hold roughly 230,000 clones, with roughly 91% observed a single time. The clonotype was recovered from a man aged 30 to 45 in a cohort exposed to, infected with or recovered from COVID-19 (not recorded which). The material sequenced was PBMCs or T cells enriched from blood (not recorded which).

CDR3 residues: CASSLGLAGVETQYF. CDR3 bases: TGTGCCAGCAGCTTAGGTCTAGCGGGCGTAGAGACCCAGTACTTC. The chain recombines TRBV7-9 with TRBJ2-5, with TRBD2 identical over 8 bases. V lost 1 base, J lost 4 bases, and 5 bases stayed unmatched. CDR1 SEHNR and CDR2 FQNEAQ come from the germline V gene (reference sequence). This CDR3 has 15 residues.